The 3 T cell receptor beta chains below come from one sample, sequenced in a study of T cells after posttransplantation cyclophosphamide. Repertoires were generated with immunoSEQ multiplex PCR, while TCRdb's copy carries only in-frame clones and drops some. The data list about 37,000 clones, none observed once; 5.5% to 7% falls to the top ten. The sequencing input was PBMCs. These receptors were taken from a man in his thirties or forties in good health and a related stem cell transplant donor.

There are many counts of this clone. The rearrangement joins TRBV5-8 to TRBJ1-5, with D perhaps TRBD1 (6 bases). The germline gives CDR1 SGHTS, CDR2 YDEGEE. CDR3 length: 16 amino acids. The V end lost 2 bases, the J end lost 0 bases, and 12 bases lay between the germline ends. The CDR3 loop reads CASSLGGSYSNQPQHF. The CDR3 region has the DNA TGTGCCAGCAGCTTAGGGGGTTCCTATAGCAATCAGCCCCAGCATTTT.

In its sample, this clone was seen many times. CDR3 coding DNA: TGTGCCAGCAGCCCCCCGGCAGATACGCAGTATTTT. Amino acids: CASSPPADTQYF. V usage is TRBV6-1 and J usage is TRBJ2-3, with D unclear. The CDR3 has 12 amino acids. Germline lookup yields CDR1 MNHNS and CDR2 SASEGT. The V gene lost 6 bases and the J gene lost 4 bases, with 8 bases spanning the gap.

The V and J genes are TRBV6-5 and TRBJ1-1, with 8 bases matching TRBD1. CDR3 length: 11 amino acids. CDR1 is MNHEY and CDR2 is SVGAGI in the germline V gene. V was pared by 7 bases and J by 9 bases, with 4 bases of the junction left unmatched. CDR3 DNA sequence: TGTGCCAGCACCCCCAGGGGGCAAGCTTTCTTT. As protein: CASTPRGQAFF.